Below, one TCR beta chain is given with its context. The data were taken from a study of CD8 T cells in Susac syndrome. The CDR3 is 16 amino acids. V lost 1 base and J 3 bases, leaving 13 bases between the germline ends. Looked up from germline, CDR1 is SNHLY and CDR2 is FYNNEI. RNA amounts of about 0.45 to 1 ug underwent reverse transcription with random hexamers. TCRdb redid the calling of the immunoSEQ multiplex PCR reads with MiXCR, one entry per CDR3 protein. The sample records 170,000 or so distinct CDR3 sequences, more than 95% being singletons. Sequencing used CD4+ T cells from PBMCs. The TCR was taken from a human donor with Susac syndrome. J is TRBJ1-5 and V is TRBV2; D is possibly TRBD1 (5 bases). CDR3 sequence reads: CASSEGGRRNNQPQHF. CDR3 nucleotides: TGTGCCAGCAGTGAAGGGGGCAGGCGAAACAATCAGCCCCAGCATTTT.